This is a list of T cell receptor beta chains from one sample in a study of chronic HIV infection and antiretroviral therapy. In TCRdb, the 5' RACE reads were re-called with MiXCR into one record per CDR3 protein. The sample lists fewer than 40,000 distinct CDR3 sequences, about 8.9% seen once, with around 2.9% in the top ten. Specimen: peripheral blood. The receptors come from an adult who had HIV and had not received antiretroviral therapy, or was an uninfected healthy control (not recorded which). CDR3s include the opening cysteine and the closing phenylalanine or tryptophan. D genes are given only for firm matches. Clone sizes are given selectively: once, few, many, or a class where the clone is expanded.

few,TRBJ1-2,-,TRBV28,CASSFGGRGGYTF,TGTGCCAGCAGTTTTGGGGGGCGAGGTGGCTACACCTTC
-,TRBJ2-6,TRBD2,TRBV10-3,CAISESSGRNSGANVLTF,TGTGCCATCAGTGAGTCTAGCGGGAGGAACTCCGGGGCCAACGTCCTGACTTTC
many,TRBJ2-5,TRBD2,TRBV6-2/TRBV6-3,CASSPSGTGETQYF,TGTGCCAGCAGTCCTAGCGGGACGGGAGAGACCCAGTACTTC
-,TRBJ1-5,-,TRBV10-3,CAISDGDQPQHF,TGTGCCATCAGTGACGGGGATCAGCCCCAGCATTTT
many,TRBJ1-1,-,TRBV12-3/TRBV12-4,CASWWGAEAFF,TGTGCCAGCTGGTGGGGGGCTGAAGCTTTCTTT
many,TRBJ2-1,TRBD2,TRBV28,CASSSAGGNNEQFF,TGTGCCAGCAGCTCAGCGGGAGGGAACAATGAGCAGTTCTTC
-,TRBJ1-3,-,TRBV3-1,CASSQGGAGNTIYF,TGTGCCAGCAGCCAAGGCGGGGCTGGAAACACCATATATTTT
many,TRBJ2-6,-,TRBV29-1,CSVKTGFSGANVLTF,TGCAGCGTCAAAACAGGGTTCTCTGGGGCCAACGTCCTGACTTTC
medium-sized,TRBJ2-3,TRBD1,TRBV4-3,CASSQDFDRALYTQYF,TGCGCCAGCAGCCAAGATTTCGACAGGGCGTTGTATACGCAGTATTTT
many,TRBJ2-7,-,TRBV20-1,CSARGTGLYEQYF,TGCAGTGCTAGAGGAACAGGGCTCTACGAGCAGTACTTC
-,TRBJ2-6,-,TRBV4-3,CASSQVLRQTSGANVLTF,TGCGCCAGCAGCCAAGTATTACGACAGACCTCTGGGGCCAACGTCCTGACTTTC
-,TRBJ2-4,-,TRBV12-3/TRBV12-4,CASSSSRGAKNIQYF,TGTGCCAGCAGTTCCAGCAGGGGAGCCAAAAACATTCAGTACTTC
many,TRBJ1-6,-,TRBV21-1,CASSKRSRGNYNSPLHF,TGTGCCAGCAGCAAACGGTCTAGGGGGAACTATAATTCACCCCTCCACTTT
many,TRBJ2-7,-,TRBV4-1,CASSRLSGALSYEQYF,TGCGCCAGCAGCCGCTTGTCAGGGGCCCTTTCCTACGAGCAGTACTTC
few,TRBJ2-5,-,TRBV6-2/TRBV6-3,CASSTVWANQETQYF,TGTGCCAGCAGTACCGTCTGGGCAAATCAAGAGACCCAGTACTTC
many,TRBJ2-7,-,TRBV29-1,CSVEGQGREQYF,TGCAGCGTTGAGGGGCAGGGGCGCGAGCAGTACTTC
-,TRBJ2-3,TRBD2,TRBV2,CARSSGSSTDTQYF,TGTGCCAGGTCTAGCGGCTCTAGCACAGATACGCAGTATTTT
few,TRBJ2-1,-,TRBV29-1,CSVESTGPYNEQFF,TGCAGCGTTGAATCGACAGGACCCTACAATGAGCAGTTCTTC
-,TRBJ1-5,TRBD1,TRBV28,CASSRQGASQPQHF,TGTGCCAGCAGCAGACAGGGGGCCAGTCAGCCCCAGCATTTT
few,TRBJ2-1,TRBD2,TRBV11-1,CASSLLASGSYNEQFF,TGTGCCAGCAGCTTATTAGCTAGCGGGAGCTACAATGAGCAGTTCTTC
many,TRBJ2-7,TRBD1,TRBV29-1,CSVEDPDRATYEQYF,TGCAGCGTTGAAGATCCCGACAGGGCCACCTACGAGCAGTACTTC
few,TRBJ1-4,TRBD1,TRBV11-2,CASSSWGTVNEKLFF,TGTGCCAGCAGCTCTTGGGGGACAGTTAATGAAAAACTGTTTTTT
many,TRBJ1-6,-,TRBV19,CASSIRGPGSYNSPLHF,TGTGCCAGTAGTATCCGAGGTCCGGGCTCCTATAATTCACCCCTCCACTTT
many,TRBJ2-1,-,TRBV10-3,CAISEGLGQFF,TGTGCCATCAGTGAGGGACTGGGGCAGTTCTTC
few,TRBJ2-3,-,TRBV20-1,CSARGSTDTQYF,TGCAGTGCTAGGGGGTCCACAGATACGCAGTATTTT
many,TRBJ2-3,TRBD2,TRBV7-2,CASSTHGGGTSTDTQYF,TGTGCCAGCAGCACACACGGGGGAGGGACTAGCACAGATACGCAGTATTTT
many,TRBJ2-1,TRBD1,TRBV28,CASSPDRDRPYNEQFF,TGTGCCAGCAGTCCCGACCGGGACAGACCCTACAATGAGCAGTTCTTC